This passage covers 30 T cell receptor beta chains from one sample sequenced in a study of T cells in Graves' hyperthyroidism and ophthalmopathy. Amplified TCR beta CDR3 regions came from RNA transcripts. An initial round of RT-PCR targeting the TCR CDR3 relied on the HTBI primer set. TCRdb ran MiXCR on the multiplex PCR reads and lists one entry per CDR3 protein. Of some 510,000 distinct CDR3 sequences in the sample, about 43% were seen once. The sample was peripheral blood or thyroid tissue (not recorded which). The receptor source for this set is a woman younger than 30 with Graves' hyperthyroidism.

This chain connects TRBV6-1 to TRBJ2-2; D is tentatively TRBD1 or TRBD2 (6 bases each). CDR1 MNHNS and CDR2 SASEGT come from the germline V gene. The V gene lost 8 bases and the J gene lost 7 bases, with 11 bases spanning the gap. The CDR3 length is 12 residues. CDR3 DNA sequence: TGTGCCAGCCGGGGGCTAGGCGGGGAGCTGTTTTTT. Its protein product is CASRGLGGELFF.

The rearrangement joins TRBV25-1 to TRBJ1-3; D unclear. This CDR3 is built from 12 residues. In germline, CDR1 is MGHDK, CDR2 SYGVNS. The CDR3 region has the DNA TGTGCTAGCGAAATCTCTGGAAACACCATATATTTT. This translates into CASEISGNTIYF.

The V gene is TRBV19, the J gene TRBJ2-5; 9 positions match TRBD1. Germline V CDR1 and CDR2: LNHDA, SQIVND (reference sequence). The CDR3 spans 14 residues. V shed 9 bases, J shed 4 bases, and the junction held 9 bases outside the gene matches. This CDR3 reads CASALDRGTETQYF. As DNA, the CDR3 is TGTGCCAGCGCCCTTGACAGGGGGACAGAGACCCAGTACTTC.

In its sample, this clonotype was seen many times. The rearrangement links TRBV20-1 to TRBJ1-4, with 9 bases aligning to TRBD1. This CDR3 region has 16 residues. V lost 6 bases to trimming and J lost 8 bases; unmatched junction nucleotides: 16. Germline loops: CDR1 DFQATT, CDR2 SNEGSKA (reference sequence). The DNA of the CDR3 is TGCAGTGCCCTTACTGACCGGACAGGGGAGACCGAAAAACTGTTTTTT. This translates into CSALTDRTGETEKLFF.

This clonotype was seen repeatedly, ten times or more. J is TRBJ1-5 and V is TRBV24-1; D might be TRBD1 (5 bases). The CDR3 spans 13 residues. V was shortened by 4 bases and J by 7 bases, with 10 bases between the two germline ends. Germline V gene data show CDR1 as KGHDR and CDR2 as SFDVKD. Written as DNA, the CDR3 is TGTGCCACCAGTGAGCGGGACCGCCAGCCCCAGCATTTT. Residues: CATSERDRQPQHF.

In its sample, this clonotype is medium-sized. This sequence joins TRBV9 and TRBJ1-4, with no clear D. Per the germline V gene, CDR1 is SGDLS and CDR2 is YYNGEE. There are 14 residues in the CDR3. V lost 3 bases and J lost 6, with 12 bases in between. The chain's CDR3 is CASSAPDTDEKLFF. The CDR3 coding sequence is TGTGCCAGCAGCGCTCCCGACACGGATGAAAAACTGTTTTTT.

This clonotype has only a few counts. J is TRBJ2-2 and V is TRBV14; no reliable D call. The length of the CDR3 is 14 residues. The germline V and J ends were trimmed by 1 base and 4 bases, with 7 bases remaining between them. In germline, CDR1 is SGHDN, CDR2 FVKESK. This CDR3 reads CASSQAVLTGELFF. The DNA for the CDR3 is TGTGCCAGCAGCCAAGCTGTACTCACCGGGGAGCTGTTTTTT.

The V gene is TRBV25-1, the J gene TRBJ2-2; D remains unclear. V was trimmed by 4 bases and J by 0 bases, leaving 15 bases between them. This CDR3 spans 17 amino acids. Germline V gene lookup returns CDR1 MGHDK and CDR2 SYGVNS. The CDR3 reads CASSARGPLANTGELFF. The CDR3 DNA reads as TGTGCCAGCAGTGCTAGAGGACCTCTGGCGAACACCGGGGAGCTGTTTTTT. The whole variable domain, filled in from reference TRBV25-1 and TRBJ2-2, reads EADIYQTPRYLVIGTGKKITLECSQTMGHDKMYWYQQDPGMELHLIHYSYGVNSTEKGDLSSESTVSRIRTEHFPLTLESARPSHTSQYLCASSARGPLANTGELFFGEGSRLTVL.

V usage is TRBV10-3 and J usage is TRBJ2-2; D gene uncertain. This CDR3 region has 16 residues. V dropped 0 bases and J dropped 3 bases, with 11 bases sitting between them. Germline lookup yields CDR1 ENHRY and CDR2 SYGVKD. The CDR3 sequence: CAISESKGRDTGELFF. The DNA of the CDR3 is TGTGCCATCAGTGAGTCGAAGGGTAGGGACACCGGGGAGCTGTTTTTT.

J is TRBJ2-7 and V is TRBV20-1; 10 nucleotides align to TRBD2. The CDR3 extends over 14 amino acids. Germline-derived CDR1 and CDR2 are DFQATT and SNEGSKA (reference sequence). V lost 7 bases, J lost 2 bases, and 8 bases stayed unmatched. Here the CDR3 reads CSVKTSGYPYEQYF. CDR3 DNA sequence: TGCAGTGTCAAGACTAGCGGGTACCCCTACGAGCAGTACTTC.

For the CDR3, the DNA is TGCAGCGTGGGGGAGGGGGCCTACGAGCAGTACTTC. Its translation is CSVGEGAYEQYF. This chain uses TRBV29-1 with TRBJ2-7; maybe TRBD2 (7 bases). This CDR3 has 12 amino acids. The germline V and J ends were trimmed by 6 bases and 2 bases, with 11 bases remaining between them. The germline V gene encodes CDR1 SQVTM and CDR2 ANQGSEA.

This chain links TRBV2 with TRBJ1-2; 10 bases are shared with TRBD1. CDR1 SNHLY and CDR2 FYNNEI come from the germline V gene. The ends lost 5 bases at V and 0 bases at J; junction bases unmatched: 6. The CDR3 length is 16 residues. The CDR3 coding sequence is TGTGCCAGCAGTCCGGACAGGGGGGGAGCTAACTATGGCTACACCTTC. Encoded protein: CASSPDRGGANYGYTF.

This clonotype has just a few counts. The rearrangement uses TRBV7-2 and TRBJ2-5; 12 bases are shared with TRBD2. Per the germline V gene, CDR1 is SGHTA and CDR2 is FQGNSA. V lost 5 bases, J lost 4 bases, and 14 bases stayed unmatched. There are 18 residues in the CDR3. CDR3 in DNA: TGTGCCAGCAGCCCAACGATTACTAGCGGGAGGACGTCAGAGACCCAGTACTTC. Its translation is CASSPTITSGRTSETQYF.

On this clonotype: This is likely a read error, given that the CDR3 carries no conserved phenylalanine or tryptophan at its end. The chain is built from TRBV7-8 and TRBJ1-1, with no clear D. The CDR3 has 13 amino acids. In germline, CDR1 is SGHVS, CDR2 FQNEAQ. The V and J ends lost 1 base and 8 bases respectively, with 11 bases between them. CDR3 sequence (DNA): TGTGCCAGCAGCTTAGTACCGGGGTCGGAAGCTTTCCTT. Protein: CASSLVPGSEAFL.

This clonotype was counted a few times. The rearrangement uses TRBV20-1 and TRBJ1-1; 8 bases agree with TRBD1. Germline V gene data show CDR1 as DFQATT and CDR2 as SNEGSKA (reference sequence). There are 12 residues in the CDR3. The junction had 6 bases not matched to a gene; V was cut back by 6 bases and J by 6 bases. The CDR3 sequence is CSAYSGGAEAFF. In nucleotides, the CDR3 is TGCAGTGCATACTCAGGGGGCGCTGAAGCTTTCTTT.

The V and J genes are TRBV6-5 and TRBJ2-5; perhaps D is TRBD1 or TRBD2 (6 bases each). Germline assignment: CDR1 MNHEY and CDR2 SVGAGI. The V gene lost 5 bases and the J gene lost 1 base, with 17 bases spanning the gap. This CDR3 region has 16 residues. CDR3 DNA: TGTGCCAGCAGTGGCGGCACCAGGGGACTCCAAGAGACCCAGTACTTC. This sequence encodes CASSGGTRGLQETQYF.

The chain carries TRBV2 and TRBJ1-2, with D possibly matching TRBD1 (5 bases). This CDR3 is built from 13 residues. The germline V and J ends were trimmed by 8 bases and 6 bases, with 16 bases remaining between them. Germline CDR1 SNHLY, CDR2 FYNNEI. The CDR3 DNA is TGTGCCAGCTCACCACCAGGGAAGGATGGCTACACCTTC. This codes for CASSPPGKDGYTF.

The rearrangement joins TRBV2 to TRBJ2-7; no clear D gene. TRBJ2-1 matches the DNA end more closely, so the J call is doubtful. CDR3 length: 11 amino acids. CDR1 is SNHLY, CDR2 FYNNEI, per germline. The CDR3: CASTPYNEQFF. CDR3 DNA: TGTGCCAGCACTCCCTACAATGAGCAGTTCTTC.

The chain joins TRBV20-1 to TRBJ2-7; D perhaps matches TRBD1 (7 bases). The germline V gene has CDR1 DFQATT and CDR2 SNEGSKA (reference sequence). Trimming took 0 bases from V and 6 from J, leaving 21 bases between them. This CDR3 region has 16 residues. CDR3 in amino acids: CSARDSRWRGQSEQYF. The CDR3 coding sequence is TGCAGTGCTAGAGATTCCCGATGGAGGGGGCAGAGCGAGCAGTACTTC.

This clonotype was recorded a few times. CDR3 protein: CASSLASGTEAFF. CDR3 DNA sequence: TGTGCCAGCAGCTTGGCTTCCGGTACTGAAGCTTTCTTT. The chain has TRBV7-2 and TRBJ1-1, with D uncertain. The CDR3 runs to 13 residues. Trimming shortened V by 3 bases and J by 5 bases, and 10 bases separated the two germline ends. Germline V gene lookup returns CDR1 SGHTA and CDR2 FQGNSA.

This sequence joins TRBV25-1 and TRBJ1-1, with no clear D. This CDR3 is built from 18 residues. Germline V gene sequence: CDR1 MGHDK, CDR2 SYGVNS. V dropped 2 bases and J dropped 6 bases, with 25 bases sitting between them. For the CDR3, the DNA is TGTGCCAGCAGTGAAAATATTCTTTCCTCAAGCGGCAACGCTGAAGCTTTCTTT. Encoded protein: CASSENILSSSGNAEAFF.

V and J are TRBV7-9 and TRBJ2-2; the D gene is possibly TRBD2 (5 bases). The CDR3 covers 15 residues. Germline V gene sequence: CDR1 SEHNR, CDR2 FQNEAQ (reference sequence). Trimming took off 5 bases at V and 3 bases at J, with 13 bases between the two ends. The CDR3 DNA sequence: TGTGCCAGCAGCAGACGGGAACTGCACACCGGGGAGCTGTTTTTT. Translation gives CASSRRELHTGELFF.

This clonotype was seen ten or more times. The chain combines TRBV7-6 with TRBJ2-6; D possibly corresponds to TRBD2 (6 bases). In germline, CDR1 is SGHVS, CDR2 FNYEAQ. V was cut by 5 bases and J by 0 bases, with 17 bases left in between. CDR3 length: 18 residues. The CDR3, as DNA: TGTGCCAGCAGCCGTCGGGTTAGCGGAGCCTCTGGGGCCAACGTCCTGACTTTC. Translation gives CASSRRVSGASGANVLTF.

In its sample, this clonotype was seen once. The rearrangement uses TRBV11-1 and TRBJ2-7, with a tentative D call TRBD2 (5 bases). Germline assignment: CDR1 SGHAT and CDR2 FQDESV (reference sequence). The CDR3 extends over 15 amino acids. V gave up 5 bases and J gave up 2 bases, with 16 bases separating them. The CDR3 is CASSQRTSQAYEQYF. As DNA, the CDR3 is TGTGCCAGCAGCCAACGTACTAGTCAAGCCTACGAGCAGTACTTC.

The chain carries TRBV29-1 and TRBJ1-5, with D possibly TRBD1 on 5 matching bases. This CDR3 spans 11 amino acids. Germline V CDR1 and CDR2: SQVTM, ANQGSEA. The CDR3 region is CSWGGWQPQHF. Here the CDR3 DNA reads TGCAGTTGGGGGGGATGGCAGCCCCAGCATTTT. Full variable domain (outside the CDR3, taken from reference TRBV29-1 and TRBJ1-5): SAVISQKPSRDICQRGTSLTIQCQVDSQVTMMFWYRQQPGQSLTLIATANQGSEATYESGFVIDKFPISRPNLTFSTLTVSNMSPEDSSIYLCSWGGWQPQHFGDGTRLSIL.

The chain links TRBV12-5 to TRBJ1-2; TRBD1 matches at 8 bases. The CDR3 runs 15 residues. J was trimmed by 8 bases and V by 4 bases; bases with no gene match: 12. Germline V lookup: CDR1 LGHNT, CDR2 FRNRAP. The CDR3 DNA is TGTGCTAGTGGTTCCGTACTCGACAGGGGCGGAGGCTACACCTTC. Translated, it gives CASGSVLDRGGGYTF.

This clonotype has just a few counts. The chain combines TRBV29-1 with TRBJ1-2, with 7 bases identical to TRBD1. CDR1 is SQVTM, CDR2 ANQGSEA, per germline. Germline trimming cut 5 bases from V and 8 bases from J; bases unmatched to any gene: 5. This CDR3 spans 11 amino acids. In DNA, the CDR3 is TGCAGCGTTCCGACAGGGCAGGGCTACACCTTC. This gives the protein CSVPTGQGYTF.

This rearrangement joins TRBV29-1 to TRBJ1-1; the match to TRBD1 covers 10 bases. There are 16 residues in the CDR3. With 7 bases clipped from V and 1 base from J, the junction kept 12 bases outside the gene matches. Germline V lookup: CDR1 SQVTM, CDR2 ANQGSEA. The CDR3 protein is CSAEATGGVENTEAFF. CDR3 coding DNA: TGCAGCGCTGAGGCGACAGGGGGCGTTGAGAACACTGAAGCTTTCTTT.

This clonotype was observed many times. The gene calls are TRBV12-3 or TRBV12-4 and TRBJ1-2, with TRBD1 identical over 9 bases. This CDR3 is 14 amino acids long. Germline trimming cut 4 bases from V and 4 bases from J; bases unmatched to any gene: 4. CDR3: CASSSGTGPYGYTF. The CDR3 DNA is TGTGCCAGCAGTTCAGGGACAGGGCCCTATGGCTACACCTTC.

This clonotype was counted ten times or more. The J gene is TRBJ1-3, the V gene TRBV10-3; D is undetermined. The CDR3 covers 13 residues. The germline V gene encodes CDR1 ENHRY and CDR2 SYGVKD. The germline V and J ends were trimmed by 6 bases and 1 base, with 7 bases remaining between them. Here the CDR3 reads CAISQVSGNTIYF. The CDR3 bases are TGTGCCATCAGCCAAGTATCTGGAAACACCATATATTTT.